This T cell receptor (beta chain) was documented in a study of shared clonotypes between healthy human individuals. Germline CDR1 SEHNR, CDR2 FQNEAQ (reference sequence). J was trimmed by 5 bases and V by 2 bases; bases with no gene match: 5. The CDR3 covers 16 residues. Measured with immunoSEQ multiplex PCR; TCRdb has only the in-frame clones, and not every one. Among 730,000 or so clones listed, around 72% were seen once. The sequence derives from a woman in her 30s in good health. Sequencing was carried out using memory CD4+ T cells sorted from blood. Subset here: CD45RA-negative fraction. The chain couples TRBV7-9 to TRBJ2-2, with TRBD2 matching over 10 bases. The CDR3 spells CASSLIPSGSTGELFF. The CDR3 bases are TGTGCCAGCAGCTTAATTCCTAGCGGGAGTACCGGGGAGCTGTTTTTT. Combining the CDR3 with reference TRBV7-9 and TRBJ2-2 gives the whole variable domain DTGVSQNPRHKITKRGQNVTFRCDPISEHNRLYWYRQTLGQGPEFLTYFQNEAQLEKSRLLSDRFSAERPKGSFSTLEIQRTEQGDSAMYLCASSLIPSGSTGELFFGEGSRLTVL.